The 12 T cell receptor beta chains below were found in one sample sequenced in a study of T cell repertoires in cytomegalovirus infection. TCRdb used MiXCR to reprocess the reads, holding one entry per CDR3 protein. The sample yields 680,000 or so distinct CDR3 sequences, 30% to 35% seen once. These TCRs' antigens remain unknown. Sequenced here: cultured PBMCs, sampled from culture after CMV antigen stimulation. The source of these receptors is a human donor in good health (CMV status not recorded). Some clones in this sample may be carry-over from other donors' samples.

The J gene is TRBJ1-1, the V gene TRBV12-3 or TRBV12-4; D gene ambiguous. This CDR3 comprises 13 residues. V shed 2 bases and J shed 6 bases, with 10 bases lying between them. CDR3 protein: CASSLLGYAEAFF. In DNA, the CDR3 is TGTGCCAGCAGTTTACTCGGTTACGCTGAAGCTTTCTTT.

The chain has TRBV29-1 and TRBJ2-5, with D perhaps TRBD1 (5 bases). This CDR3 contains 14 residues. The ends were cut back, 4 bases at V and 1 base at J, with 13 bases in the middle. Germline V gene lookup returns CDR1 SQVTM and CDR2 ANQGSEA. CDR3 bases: TGCAGCGTTGGGACGACAGCATCCCAAGAGACCCAGTACTTC. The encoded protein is CSVGTTASQETQYF.

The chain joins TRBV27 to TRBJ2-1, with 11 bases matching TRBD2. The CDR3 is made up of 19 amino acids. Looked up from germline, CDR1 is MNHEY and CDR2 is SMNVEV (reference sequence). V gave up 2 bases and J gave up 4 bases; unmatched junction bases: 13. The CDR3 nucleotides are TGTGCCAGCAGTTTAAAGTTGTGGGCTAGCGGGAGGAGTTACAATGAGCAGTTCTTC. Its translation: CASSLKLWASGRSYNEQFF.

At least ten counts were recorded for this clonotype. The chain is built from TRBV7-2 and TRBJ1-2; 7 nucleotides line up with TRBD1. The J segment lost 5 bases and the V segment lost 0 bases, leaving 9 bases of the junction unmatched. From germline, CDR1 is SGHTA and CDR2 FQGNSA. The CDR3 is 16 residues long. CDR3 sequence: CASSLAAGGGLYGYTF. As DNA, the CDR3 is TGTGCCAGCAGCTTAGCGGCAGGGGGGGGCTTGTATGGCTACACCTTC.

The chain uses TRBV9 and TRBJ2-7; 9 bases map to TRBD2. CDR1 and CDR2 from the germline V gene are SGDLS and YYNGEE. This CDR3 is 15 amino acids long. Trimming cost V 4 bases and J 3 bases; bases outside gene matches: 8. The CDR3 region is CASSPSGAASYEQYF. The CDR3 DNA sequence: TGTGCCAGCAGCCCTAGCGGGGCCGCGAGCTACGAGCAGTACTTC.

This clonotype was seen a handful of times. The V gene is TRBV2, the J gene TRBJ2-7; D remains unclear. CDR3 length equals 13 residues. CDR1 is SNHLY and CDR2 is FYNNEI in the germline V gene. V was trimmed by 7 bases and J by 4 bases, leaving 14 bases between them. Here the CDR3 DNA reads TGTGCCAGCAAGTTAGAGACGGGTTACGAGCAGTACTTC. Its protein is CASKLETGYEQYF.

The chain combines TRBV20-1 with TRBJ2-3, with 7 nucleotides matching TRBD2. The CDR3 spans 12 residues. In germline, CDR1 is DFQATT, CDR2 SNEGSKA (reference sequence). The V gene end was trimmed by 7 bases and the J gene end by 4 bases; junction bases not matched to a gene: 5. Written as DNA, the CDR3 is TGCAGTGTTGGACTAGTCCCAGATACGCAGTATTTT. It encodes CSVGLVPDTQYF.

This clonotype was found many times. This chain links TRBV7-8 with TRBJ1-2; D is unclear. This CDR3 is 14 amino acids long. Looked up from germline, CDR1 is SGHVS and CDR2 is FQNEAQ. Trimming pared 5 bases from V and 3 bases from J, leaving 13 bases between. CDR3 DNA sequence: TGTGCCAGCAGCCCAAGGTGGGCCGACTATGGCTACACCTTC. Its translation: CASSPRWADYGYTF. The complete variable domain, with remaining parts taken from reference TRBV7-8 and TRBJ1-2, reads GAGVSQSPRYKVAKRGQDVALRCDPISGHVSLFWYQQALGQGPEFLTYFQNEAQLDKSGLPSDRFFAERPEGSVSTLKIQRTQQEDSAVYLCASSPRWADYGYTFGSGTRLTVV.

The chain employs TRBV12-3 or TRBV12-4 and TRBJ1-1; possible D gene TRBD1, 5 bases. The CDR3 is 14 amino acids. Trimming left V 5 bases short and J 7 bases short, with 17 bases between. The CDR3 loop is CASSPGGGLNEAFF. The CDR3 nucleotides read TGTGCCAGCAGTCCGGGGGGGGGGTTGAATGAAGCTTTCTTT.

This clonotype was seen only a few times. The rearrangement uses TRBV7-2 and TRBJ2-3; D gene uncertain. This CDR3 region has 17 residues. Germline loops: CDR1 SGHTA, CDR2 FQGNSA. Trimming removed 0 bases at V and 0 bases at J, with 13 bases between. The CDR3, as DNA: TGTGCCAGCAGCTTAGCAGGAACGGACGTTAGCACAGATACGCAGTATTTT. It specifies CASSLAGTDVSTDTQYF.

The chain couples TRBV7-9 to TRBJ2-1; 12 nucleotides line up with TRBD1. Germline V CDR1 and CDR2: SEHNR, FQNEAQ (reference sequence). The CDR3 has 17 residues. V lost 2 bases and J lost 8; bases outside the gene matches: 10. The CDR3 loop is CASSLRRGDRGLDEQFF. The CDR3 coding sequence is TGTGCCAGCAGCTTAAGGAGGGGGGACAGGGGGCTGGATGAGCAGTTCTTC.

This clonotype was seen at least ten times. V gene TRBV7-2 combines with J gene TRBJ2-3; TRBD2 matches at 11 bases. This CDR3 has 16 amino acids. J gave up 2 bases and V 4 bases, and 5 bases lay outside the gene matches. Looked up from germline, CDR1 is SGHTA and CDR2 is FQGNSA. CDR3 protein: CASSSRLAGPTDTQYF. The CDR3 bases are TGTGCCAGCAGCTCCCGACTAGCGGGGCCCACAGATACGCAGTATTTT.